This TCR beta chain emerged from a study of T cell responses to AZD1222 COVID-19 vaccine. Points from the study as a whole: Baseline antibody screening turned up just 6 or 7 seropositive AZD1222 recipients. In a largely white British group with more females than males, clonal diversity was possibly underestimated. As reported, nearly half of all spike-specific TCRs target variant regions that are unmutated. It was only after the peak T cell response that any repertoires were sampled.

About this clone: Antigen: not known.

Sequenced by immunoSEQ multiplex PCR; TCRdb stores in-frame clones only, minus some. In the table there are approximately 120,000 clones, more than 80% of which are singletons. V gave up 1 base and J gave up 1 base, with 14 bases separating them. The germline CDR1 and CDR2 sequences are LNHDA and SQIVND (reference sequence). The length of the CDR3 is 17 residues. This material consisted of peripheral blood, taken 28 days after the second AZD1222 dose. The rearrangement joins TRBV19 to TRBJ1-5; D not resolved. This receptor was obtained from an adult who received the AZD1222 COVID-19 vaccine. DNA of the CDR3: TGTGCCAGTAGTATAGCGGAGAGCGGGAGAAGCAATCAGCCCCAGCATTTT. Its translation: CASSIAESGRSNQPQHF.